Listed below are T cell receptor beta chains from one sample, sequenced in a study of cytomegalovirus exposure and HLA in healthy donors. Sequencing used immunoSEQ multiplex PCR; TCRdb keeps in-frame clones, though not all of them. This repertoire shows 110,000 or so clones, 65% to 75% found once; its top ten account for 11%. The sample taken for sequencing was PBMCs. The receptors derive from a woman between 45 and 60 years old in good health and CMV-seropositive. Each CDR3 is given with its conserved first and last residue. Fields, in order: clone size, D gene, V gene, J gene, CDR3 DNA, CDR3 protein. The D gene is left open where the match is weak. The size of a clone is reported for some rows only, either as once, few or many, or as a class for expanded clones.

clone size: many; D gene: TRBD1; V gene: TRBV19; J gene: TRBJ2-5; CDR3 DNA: TGTGCCAGTAGTCCCGGGACAGGGTTTCAAGAGACCCAGTACTTC; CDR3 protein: CASSPGTGFQETQYF
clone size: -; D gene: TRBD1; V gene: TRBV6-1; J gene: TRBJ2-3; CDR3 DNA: TGTGCCAGCAGTGAAGTGTTGTGGACAGGGGGCGCAGATACGCAGTATTTT; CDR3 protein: CASSEVLWTGGADTQYF
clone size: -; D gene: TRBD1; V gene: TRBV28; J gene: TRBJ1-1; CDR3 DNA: TGTGCCAGCAGATTGGGACAGGGGGCAGCTTTCTTT; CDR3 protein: CASRLGQGAAFF
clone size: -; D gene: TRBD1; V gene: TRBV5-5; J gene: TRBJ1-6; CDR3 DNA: TGTGCCAGCAGCTTGTCCCCAGGGGGCGATTCACCCCTCCACTTT; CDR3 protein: CASSLSPGGDSPLHF
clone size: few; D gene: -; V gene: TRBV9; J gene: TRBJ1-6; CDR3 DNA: TGTGCCAGCAGCGTAACACAGTTTTTTGTTGGTTCACCCCTCCACTTT; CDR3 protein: CASSVTQFFVGSPLHF
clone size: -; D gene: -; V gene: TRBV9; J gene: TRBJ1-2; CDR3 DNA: TGTGCCAGCAGCGTAGTCGTCGCAAGGCAGGGTGGCTACACCTTC; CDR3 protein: CASSVVVARQGGYTF
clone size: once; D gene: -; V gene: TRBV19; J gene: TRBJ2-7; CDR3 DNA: TGTGCCAGTAGCAAGGGGTGGGACACTAACGAGCAGTACTTC; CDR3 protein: CASSKGWDTNEQYF
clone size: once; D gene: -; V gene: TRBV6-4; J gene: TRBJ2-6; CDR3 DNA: TGTGCCAGCAGTGATCAGGGGTCTGGGGCCAACGTCCTGACTTTC; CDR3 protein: CASSDQGSGANVLTF
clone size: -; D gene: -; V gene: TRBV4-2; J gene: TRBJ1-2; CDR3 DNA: TGTGCCAGCAGCCAGACAGACAGGTTAACTAACTATGGCTACACCTTC; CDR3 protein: CASSQTDRLTNYGYTF
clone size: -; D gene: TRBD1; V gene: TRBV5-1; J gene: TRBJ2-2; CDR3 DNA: TGCGCCAGCAGGAGTGGGGAAAGACAGGGCACCGGGGAGCTGTTTTTT; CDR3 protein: CASRSGERQGTGELFF
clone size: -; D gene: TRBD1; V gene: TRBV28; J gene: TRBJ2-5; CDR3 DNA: TGTGCCAGCAGTTTCGGGCGGACAGGACGAGGCCAAGAGACCCAGTACTTC; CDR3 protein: CASSFGRTGRGQETQYF
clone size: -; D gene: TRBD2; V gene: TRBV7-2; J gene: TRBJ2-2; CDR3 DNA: TGTGCCAGCACCGTCCTGGGGACTAGCTCTTACCTTGGGGAGCTGTTTTTT; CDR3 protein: CASTVLGTSSYLGELFF
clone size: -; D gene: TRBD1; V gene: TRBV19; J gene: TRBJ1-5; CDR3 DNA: TGTGCCAGTAGTATAGGGGGACAGGGAGGCCAACAGCCCCAGCATTTT; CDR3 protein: CASSIGGQGGQQPQHF
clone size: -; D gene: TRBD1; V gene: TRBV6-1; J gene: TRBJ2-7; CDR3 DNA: TGTGCCAGCACCGGGACAGGGGGATCCTACGAGCAGTACTTC; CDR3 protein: CASTGTGGSYEQYF
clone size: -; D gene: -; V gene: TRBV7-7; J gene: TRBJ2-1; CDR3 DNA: TGTGCCAGCAGTCTAGGGGGAGGGGCCTACAATGAGCAGTTCTTC; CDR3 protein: CASSLGGGAYNEQFF
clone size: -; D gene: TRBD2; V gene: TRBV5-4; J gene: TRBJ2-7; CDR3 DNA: TGTGCCAGCAGCCCCACAGGTGGGAGGGAAGCCTACGAGCAGTACTTC; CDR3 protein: CASSPTGGREAYEQYF
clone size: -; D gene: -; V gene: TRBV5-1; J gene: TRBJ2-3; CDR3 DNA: TGCGCCAGCAGCTTGGGGGCGCAAATGTCAGATACGCAGTATTTT; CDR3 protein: CASSLGAQMSDTQYF
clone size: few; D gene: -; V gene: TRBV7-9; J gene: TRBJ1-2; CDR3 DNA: TGTGCCAGCAGCTTATTGGGGCGAAAAGACTATGGCTACACCTTC; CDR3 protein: CASSLLGRKDYGYTF
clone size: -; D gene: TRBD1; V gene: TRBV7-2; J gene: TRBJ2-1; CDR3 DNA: TGTGCCAGCAGCGTCAGGGGGACGGATGAGCAGTTCTTC; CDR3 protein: CASSVRGTDEQFF
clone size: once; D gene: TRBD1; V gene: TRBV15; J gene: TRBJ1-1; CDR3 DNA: TGTGCCACCAGTAGAGGGACAGCTCTGAACACTGAAGCTTTCTTT; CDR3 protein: CATSRGTALNTEAFF
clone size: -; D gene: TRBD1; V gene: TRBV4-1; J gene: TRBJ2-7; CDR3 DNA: TGCGCCAGCAGCCCACATGGGACAGGGATGGACGAGCAGTACTTC; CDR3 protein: CASSPHGTGMDEQYF
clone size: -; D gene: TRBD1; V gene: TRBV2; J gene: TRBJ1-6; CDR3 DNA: TGTGCCAGCAGCAAAAATTTACAGGGGACGGGGTCACCCCTCCACTTT; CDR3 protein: CASSKNLQGTGSPLHF
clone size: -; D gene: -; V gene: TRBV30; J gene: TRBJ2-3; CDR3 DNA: TGTGCCTGGAGTGGACTGTCAGCCCTTATCACAGATACGCAGTATTTT; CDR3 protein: CAWSGLSALITDTQYF
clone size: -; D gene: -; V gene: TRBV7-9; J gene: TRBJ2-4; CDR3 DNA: TGTGCCAGCAGCTTAACGGACCGGGACACCCCAATTCAGTACTTC; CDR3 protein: CASSLTDRDTPIQYF
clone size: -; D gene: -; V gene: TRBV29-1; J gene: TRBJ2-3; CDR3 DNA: TGCAGCGTCTGGGACTCCGTTTACGGAGATACGCAGTATTTT; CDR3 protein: CSVWDSVYGDTQYF
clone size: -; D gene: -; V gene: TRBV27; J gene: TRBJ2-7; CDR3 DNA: TGTGCCAGCAGTTTAAAGGTCAGGGCCCACGAGCAGTACTTC; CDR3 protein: CASSLKVRAHEQYF
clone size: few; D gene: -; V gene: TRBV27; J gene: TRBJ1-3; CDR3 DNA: TGTGCCAGCAGTTCAGGCGGACAGTTAGGAAACACCATATATTTT; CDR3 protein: CASSSGGQLGNTIYF
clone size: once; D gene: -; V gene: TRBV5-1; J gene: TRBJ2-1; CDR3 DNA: TGCGCCAGCAGCTTTTCCGGGCAGGGTTTAGATGAGCAGTTCTTC; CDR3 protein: CASSFSGQGLDEQFF
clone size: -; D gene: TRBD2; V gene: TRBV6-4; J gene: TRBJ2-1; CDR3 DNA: TGTGCCAGCAGTGACACGGCTAGCGGGAACTACAATGAGCAGTTCTTC; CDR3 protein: CASSDTASGNYNEQFF
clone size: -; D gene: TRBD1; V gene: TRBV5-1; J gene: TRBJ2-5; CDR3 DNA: TGCGCCAGCAGCGAGGGGACAGGGGAAGAGACCCAGTACTTC; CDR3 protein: CASSEGTGEETQYF
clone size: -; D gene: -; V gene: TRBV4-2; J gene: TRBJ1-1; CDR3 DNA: TGTGCCAGCAGCCAAGTTGAACAGCAGATAATGAACACTGAAGCTTTCTTT; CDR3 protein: CASSQVEQQIMNTEAFF
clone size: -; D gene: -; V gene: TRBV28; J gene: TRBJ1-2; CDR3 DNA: TGTGCCAGCAGCTCGGGGGACCAATATGGCTACACCTTC; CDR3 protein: CASSSGDQYGYTF
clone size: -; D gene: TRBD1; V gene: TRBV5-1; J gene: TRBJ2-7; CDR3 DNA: TGCGCCAGCAGCTTAGGTACAGGGGGCTACGAGCAGTACTTC; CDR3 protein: CASSLGTGGYEQYF
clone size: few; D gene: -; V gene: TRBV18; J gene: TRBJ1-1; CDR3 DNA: TGTGCCAGCAACAGCCAGGGCAACGAAGCTTTCTTT; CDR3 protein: CASNSQGNEAFF
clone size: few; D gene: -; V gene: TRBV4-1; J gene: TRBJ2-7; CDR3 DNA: TGCGCCAGCAGCCAAGAGCCCCAGGGTAGGCAGTACTTC; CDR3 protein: CASSQEPQGRQYF
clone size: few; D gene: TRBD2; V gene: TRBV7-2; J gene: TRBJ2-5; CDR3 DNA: TGTGCCAGCAGCTGGACTAGCGGGGGCCGCCAAGAGACCCAGTACTTC; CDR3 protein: CASSWTSGGRQETQYF
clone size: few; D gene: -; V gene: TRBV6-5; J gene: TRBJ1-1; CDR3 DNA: TGTGCCAGCAGGACTAGGGACCCGCACACTGAAGCTTTCTTT; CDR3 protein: CASRTRDPHTEAFF
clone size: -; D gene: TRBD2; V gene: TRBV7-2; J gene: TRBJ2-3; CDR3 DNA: TGTGCCAGCAGCGCGTTTCGGCGGGGGAGCACAGATACGCAGTATTTT; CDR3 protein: CASSAFRRGSTDTQYF
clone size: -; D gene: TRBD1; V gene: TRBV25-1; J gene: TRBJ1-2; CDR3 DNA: TGTGCCAGCTCAGACAGGGGCAGGGATGGCTACACCTTC; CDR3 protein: CASSDRGRDGYTF
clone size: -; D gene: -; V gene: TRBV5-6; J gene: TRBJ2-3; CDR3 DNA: TGTGCCAGCCACACGACGAGGAGGCCGACAGATACGCAGTATTTT; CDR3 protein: CASHTTRRPTDTQYF
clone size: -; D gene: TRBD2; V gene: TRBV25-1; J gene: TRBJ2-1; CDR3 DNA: TGTGCCAGCAGTGAACGACTAGCGGGAGACTACAATGAGCAGTTCTTC; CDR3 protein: CASSERLAGDYNEQFF
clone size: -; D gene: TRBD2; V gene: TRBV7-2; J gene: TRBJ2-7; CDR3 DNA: TGTGCCAGCAGCCGTTATCCCGGCGGGAGTGACAACGAGCAGTACTTC; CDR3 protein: CASSRYPGGSDNEQYF
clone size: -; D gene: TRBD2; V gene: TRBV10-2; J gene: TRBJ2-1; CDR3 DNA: TGCGCCAGTATACTAGCGGGGGGGCACGAGCAGTTCTTC; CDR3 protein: CASILAGGHEQFF
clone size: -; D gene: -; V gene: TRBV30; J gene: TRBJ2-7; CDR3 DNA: TGTGCCTGGAGTCCCCCCGGAGGTACGGGAATGACATTCACATTC; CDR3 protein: CAWSPPGGTGMTFTF
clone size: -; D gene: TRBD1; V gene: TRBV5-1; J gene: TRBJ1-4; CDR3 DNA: TGCGCCAGCAGCTCTCCCGGGACAGGGGATGAAAAACTGTTTTTT; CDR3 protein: CASSSPGTGDEKLFF
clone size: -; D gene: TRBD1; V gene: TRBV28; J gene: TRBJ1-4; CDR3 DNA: TGTGCCAGCTGGGCTTGGGACAGAACTAATGAAAAACTGTTTTTT; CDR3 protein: CASWAWDRTNEKLFF
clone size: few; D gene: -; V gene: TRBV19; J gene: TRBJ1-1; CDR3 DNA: TGTGCCAGTAGTATAGACCGGGAAGAAGCTTTCTTT; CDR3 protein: CASSIDREEAFF
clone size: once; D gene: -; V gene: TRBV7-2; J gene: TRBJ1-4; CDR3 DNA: TGTGCCAGCAGCTTACGTAGACAGTTCAGTAATGAAAAACTGTTTTTT; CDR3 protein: CASSLRRQFSNEKLFF
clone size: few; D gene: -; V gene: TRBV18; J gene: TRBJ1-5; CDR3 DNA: TGTGCCAGCTCACCCTTCGGGGGGGATCTTCAGCCCCAGCATTTT; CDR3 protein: CASSPFGGDLQPQHF
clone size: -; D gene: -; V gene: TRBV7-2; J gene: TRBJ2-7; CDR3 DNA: TGTGCCAGCACCTTGGGGGCTGGCGAGCAGTACTTC; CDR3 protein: CASTLGAGEQYF